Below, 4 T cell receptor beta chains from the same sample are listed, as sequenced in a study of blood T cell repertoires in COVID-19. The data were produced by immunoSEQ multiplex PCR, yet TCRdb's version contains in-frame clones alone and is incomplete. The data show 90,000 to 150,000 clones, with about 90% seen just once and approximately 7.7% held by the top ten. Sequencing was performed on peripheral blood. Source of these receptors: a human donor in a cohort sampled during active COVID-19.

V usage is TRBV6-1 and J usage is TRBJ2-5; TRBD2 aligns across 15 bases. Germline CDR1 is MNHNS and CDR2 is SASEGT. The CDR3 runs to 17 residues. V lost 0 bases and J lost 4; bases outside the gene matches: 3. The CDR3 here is CASSEAWGLAGGETQYF. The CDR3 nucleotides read TGTGCCAGCAGTGAAGCGTGGGGACTAGCGGGAGGAGAGACCCAGTACTTC.

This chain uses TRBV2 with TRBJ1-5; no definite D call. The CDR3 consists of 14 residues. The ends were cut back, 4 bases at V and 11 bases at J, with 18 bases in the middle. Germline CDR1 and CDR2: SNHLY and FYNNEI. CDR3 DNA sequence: TGTGCCAGCAGTGTGAGCCGTATGGTCGGTACCCAGCATTTT. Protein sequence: CASSVSRMVGTQHF.

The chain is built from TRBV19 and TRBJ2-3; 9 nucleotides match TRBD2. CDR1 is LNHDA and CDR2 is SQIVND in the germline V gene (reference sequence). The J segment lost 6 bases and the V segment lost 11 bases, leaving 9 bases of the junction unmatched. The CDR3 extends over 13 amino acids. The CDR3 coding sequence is TGTGCCGGCGGGAGCGGGGGGCCGGATACGCAGTATTTT. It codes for CAGGSGGPDTQYF.

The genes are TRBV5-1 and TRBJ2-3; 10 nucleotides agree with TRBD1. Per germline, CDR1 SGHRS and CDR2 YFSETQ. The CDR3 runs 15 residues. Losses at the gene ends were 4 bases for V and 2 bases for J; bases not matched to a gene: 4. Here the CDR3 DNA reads TGCGCCAGCAGCGTGGACAGGGGGTTCACAGATACGCAGTATTTT. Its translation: CASSVDRGFTDTQYF.